These 22 T cell receptor beta chains were all obtained from the same sample, sequenced in a study of PD-1 blockade in classical Hodgkin lymphoma. The data were produced by immunoSEQ multiplex PCR, yet TCRdb's version contains in-frame clones alone and is incomplete. Here the sample spans around 150,000 clones, 78% being singletons. All patients experienced relapse after autologous stem cell transplantation, and brentuximab vedotin exposure was variable. Sequencing used peripheral blood mononuclear cells (PBMCs), obtained before the second cycle of nivolumab. These TCRs come from a human donor with classical Hodgkin lymphoma.

The rearrangement links TRBV18 to TRBJ2-7; perhaps TRBD2 as D (5 bases). This CDR3 has 14 amino acids. V lost 0 bases to trimming and J lost 7 bases, with 13 bases between them. Germline V gene data show CDR1 as KGHSH and CDR2 as LQKENI. The CDR3 spells CASSPPTGIREQYF. For the CDR3, the DNA is TGTGCCAGCTCACCACCGACGGGGATACGGGAGCAGTACTTC.

This clone was found a few times. This chain links TRBV7-9 with TRBJ1-2; 11 nucleotides align to TRBD1. Looked up from germline, CDR1 is SEHNR and CDR2 is FQNEAQ (reference sequence). CDR3 length: 17 amino acids. The J segment lost 6 bases and the V segment lost 5 bases, leaving 14 bases of the junction unmatched. The CDR3 here is CASSGRGTGGIYDGYTF. In DNA, the CDR3 is TGTGCCAGCAGCGGCCGCGGGACAGGGGGGATTTATGATGGCTACACCTTC.

V usage is TRBV7-2 and J usage is TRBJ1-3, with D possibly matching TRBD1 (5 bases). In germline, CDR1 is SGHTA, CDR2 FQGNSA. CDR3 length: 16 amino acids. The V and J ends lost 2 bases and 2 bases respectively, with 13 bases between them. The CDR3 nucleotides are TGTGCCAGCAGCTTACGGGGCAGCCAAGCTGGAAACACCATATATTTT. The encoded protein is CASSLRGSQAGNTIYF.

The J gene is TRBJ2-7, the V gene TRBV6-5, with D perhaps matching TRBD2 (6 bases). In germline, CDR1 is MNHEY, CDR2 SVGAGI. V lost 5 bases to trimming and J lost 3 bases, with 11 bases between them. The CDR3 runs 13 residues. CDR3 loop: CASSPPGGYEQYF. The CDR3 coding sequence is TGTGCCAGCAGTCCGCCCGGGGGCTACGAGCAGTACTTC.

The rearrangement links TRBV9 to TRBJ2-5; TRBD1 matches at 8 bases. This CDR3 has 14 amino acids. CDR1 and CDR2 (germline): SGDLS, YYNGEE. The J segment lost 7 bases and the V segment lost 0 bases, leaving 5 bases of the junction unmatched. DNA for the CDR3: TGTGCCAGCAGCGTAGTTCAGGGGGCCGGGACCCAGTACTTC. Amino acids: CASSVVQGAGTQYF.

Of note for this clone: The sample holds other DNA sequences that translate to the same CDR3. The chain couples TRBV28 to TRBJ1-2; the D is unclear. Germline V CDR1 and CDR2: MDHEN, SYDVKM. V lost 5 bases to trimming and J lost 4 bases, with 8 bases between them. The CDR3 consists of 12 residues. This CDR3 reads CASSPGLYGYTF. CDR3 DNA: TGTGCCAGCAGTCCGGGTCTCTATGGCTACACCTTC.

The chain joins TRBV5-4 to TRBJ2-3, with D tentatively TRBD1 (5 bases). CDR3 length: 14 residues. Germline V lookup: CDR1 SGHNT, CDR2 YYREEE (reference sequence). V dropped 1 base and J dropped 2 bases, with 8 bases sitting between them. The CDR3 loop reads CASSLMGPTDTQYF. The CDR3 coding sequence is TGTGCCAGCAGCTTGATGGGGCCCACAGATACGCAGTATTTT.

The chain couples TRBV7-2 to TRBJ2-2; D not certain. The V and J ends lost 4 bases and 0 bases respectively, with 3 bases between them. CDR1 and CDR2 (germline): SGHTA, FQGNSA. This CDR3 contains 13 residues. CDR3 sequence reads: CASSSTNTGELFF. In DNA form, the CDR3 reads TGTGCCAGCAGCTCCACGAACACCGGGGAGCTGTTTTTT.

The rearrangement joins TRBV4-1 to TRBJ2-4; TRBD2 matches at 7 bases. CDR3 size: 20 residues. V shed 1 base, J shed 0 bases, and the junction held 15 bases outside the gene matches. CDR1 and CDR2 from the germline V gene are MGHRA and YSYEKL. Here the CDR3 DNA reads TGCGCCAGCAGCCAAGTCGGGGGGTATCAGACCGGATTAGCCAAAAACATTCAGTACTTC. Its protein is CASSQVGGYQTGLAKNIQYF.

The rearrangement joins TRBV13 to TRBJ2-7, with 8 positions matching TRBD2. Looked up from germline, CDR1 is PRHDT and CDR2 is FYEKMQ (reference sequence). V dropped 3 bases and J dropped 1; count of bases not matched to a gene: 2. The CDR3 runs 14 residues. The CDR3 region is CASSLGLGSYEQYF. CDR3 bases: TGTGCCAGCAGCTTGGGACTAGGATCCTACGAGCAGTACTTC.

The chain is built from TRBV5-4 and TRBJ2-1; the match to TRBD2 covers 8 bases. The junction had 4 bases not matched to a gene; V was cut back by 4 bases and J by 4 bases. This CDR3 is 14 amino acids long. Per the germline V gene, CDR1 is SGHNT and CDR2 is YYREEE (reference sequence). The CDR3 DNA reads TGTGCCAGCAGCCCCGCGGGGGGTTACAATGAGCAGTTCTTC. Encoded protein: CASSPAGGYNEQFF.

The chain employs TRBV7-9 and TRBJ2-5; 9 bases are a match to TRBD1. Germline-derived CDR1 and CDR2 are SEHNR and FQNEAQ (reference sequence). Trimming cost V 1 base and J 0 bases; bases outside gene matches: 12. This CDR3 is 19 amino acids long. This chain's CDR3 is CASSLVMGQGAIYQETQYF. CDR3 nucleotide sequence: TGTGCCAGCAGCTTAGTCATGGGACAGGGCGCCATTTACCAAGAGACCCAGTACTTC.

This clone has a single count. V gene TRBV29-1 combines with J gene TRBJ2-3; 7 positions match TRBD2. After removal of 3 bases from V and 5 bases from J, the junction contained 5 bases not matched to a gene. Germline CDR1 and CDR2: SQVTM and ANQGSEA. This CDR3 is 13 amino acids long. The CDR3 DNA is TGCAGCGTTGAGGTGGGCGGGGGAGATACGCAGTATTTT. Translation gives CSVEVGGGDTQYF.

The rearrangement uses TRBV10-3 and TRBJ1-2; D unresolved. Trimming stripped 2 bases from V and 5 bases from J, with 9 bases between. This CDR3 is built from 13 residues. Germline assignment: CDR1 ENHRY and CDR2 SYGVKD. The CDR3 DNA sequence: TGTGCCATCAGTGAGAAACCAGATTATGGCTACACCTTC. This encodes CAISEKPDYGYTF.

This clone has a handful of counts. The chain uses TRBV6-5 and TRBJ2-1; tentatively, D is TRBD1 or TRBD2 (6 bases each). Trimming stripped 6 bases from V and 2 bases from J, with 14 bases between. This CDR3 is 15 amino acids long. Per germline, CDR1 MNHEY and CDR2 SVGAGI. The DNA for the CDR3 is TGTGCCAGCAGGAACAGGGAGGATGCCTACAATGAGCAGTTCTTC. Translating it yields CASRNREDAYNEQFF.

This rearrangement joins TRBV7-3 to TRBJ2-7, with 10 bases identical to TRBD1. In germline, CDR1 is SGHTA, CDR2 FQGTGA. V shed 4 bases and J 2 bases; nucleotides not matched to a gene: 2. The CDR3 sequence is 14 residues long. CDR3 sequence reads: CASSSGQGPYEQYF. The DNA of the CDR3 is TGTGCCAGCAGCTCGGGACAGGGGCCCTACGAGCAGTACTTC.

This clone appeared once. The chain carries TRBV4-3 and TRBJ1-2; 10 nucleotides align to TRBD1. Germline loops: CDR1 LGHNA, CDR2 YSLEER. Losses at the gene ends were 0 bases for V and 6 bases for J; bases not matched to a gene: 16. The CDR3 covers 19 residues. The CDR3 sequence: CASSQDLVRDRGFQNGYTF. The CDR3 DNA follows: TGCGCCAGCAGCCAAGATCTTGTAAGGGACAGGGGCTTTCAGAATGGCTACACCTTC.

The chain links TRBV5-1 to TRBJ2-5; 9 bases are shared with TRBD2. Germline loops: CDR1 SGHRS, CDR2 YFSETQ. V lost 7 bases to trimming and J lost 5 bases; unmatched junction nucleotides: 12. The CDR3 consists of 15 residues. CDR3: CASDDRESGRETQYF. The DNA for the CDR3 is TGCGCCAGCGATGATCGGGAAAGCGGGAGGGAGACCCAGTACTTC.

V usage is TRBV4-1 and J usage is TRBJ2-1; 7 nucleotides line up with TRBD2. The CDR3 is 17 amino acids. V gave up 3 bases and J gave up 4 bases; unmatched junction bases: 12. The germline CDR1 and CDR2 sequences are MGHRA and YSYEKL. The CDR3 sequence is CASSQVDLGLQYNEQFF. The CDR3 nucleotides read TGCGCCAGCAGCCAGGTAGATCTGGGACTACAGTACAATGAGCAGTTCTTC.

This clone was recorded once. The V and J genes are TRBV19 and TRBJ1-5; D is undetermined. Germline-derived CDR1 and CDR2 are LNHDA and SQIVND (reference sequence). The CDR3 totals 14 residues. Trimming removed 5 bases at V and 5 bases at J, with 13 bases between. The CDR3: CASSWAADDQPQHF. In nucleotides, the CDR3 is TGTGCCAGTAGTTGGGCGGCGGATGATCAGCCCCAGCATTTT.

This sequence joins TRBV7-8 and TRBJ2-7; TRBD1 might be the D (7 bases). This CDR3 contains 14 residues. Germline-derived CDR1 and CDR2 are SGHVS and FQNEAQ. Trimming removed 3 bases at V and 5 bases at J, with 14 bases between. Here the CDR3 reads CASSLQGGLHEQYF. CDR3 sequence (DNA): TGTGCCAGCAGCTTGCAGGGGGGTTTGCACGAGCAGTACTTC.

The rearrangement links TRBV27 to TRBJ1-5; D may be TRBD1 (5 bases). The CDR3 contains 14 residues. Trimming left V 6 bases short and J 3 bases short, with 12 bases between. CDR1 and CDR2 (germline): MNHEY, SMNVEV (reference sequence). The CDR3 sequence is CASSSGLINQPQHF. In DNA, the CDR3 is TGTGCCAGCAGCTCGGGACTGATCAATCAGCCCCAGCATTTT.